This TCR beta chain was sequenced during a study of T cell repertoires in cytomegalovirus infection. Looking at the study overall: Signatures in public TCR beta sequences pointed to both CMV infection and matching HLA type. Study results and caveats: Of the TCR beta families, the public ones yielded a cumulative frequency that identified carriers of CMV plus the relevant HLA. HLA-C-restricted CMV-specific TCR beta clonotypes prevailed in the ex vivo response.

Ten or more counts support this clonotype. The antigen remains undetermined. Germline V gene sequence: CDR1 SGHTA, CDR2 FQGNSA. Deletions cut 0 bases from V and 0 bases from J, with 6 bases between. The CDR3 covers 15 residues. TCRdb processed the reads anew with MiXCR; each CDR3 protein has one entry. The sample yields around 270,000 distinct CDR3 sequences, around 8.7% seen once. The sequence derives from a human donor in good health (CMV status not recorded). Some clones in this sample may be carry-over from other donors' samples. Sequencing was performed on PBMCs. V is TRBV7-2 and J is TRBJ1-3; D gene ambiguous. The DNA of the CDR3 is TGTGCCAGCAGCTTAGCTTCAGGCTCTGGAAACACCATATATTTT. It yields the protein CASSLASGSGNTIYF.